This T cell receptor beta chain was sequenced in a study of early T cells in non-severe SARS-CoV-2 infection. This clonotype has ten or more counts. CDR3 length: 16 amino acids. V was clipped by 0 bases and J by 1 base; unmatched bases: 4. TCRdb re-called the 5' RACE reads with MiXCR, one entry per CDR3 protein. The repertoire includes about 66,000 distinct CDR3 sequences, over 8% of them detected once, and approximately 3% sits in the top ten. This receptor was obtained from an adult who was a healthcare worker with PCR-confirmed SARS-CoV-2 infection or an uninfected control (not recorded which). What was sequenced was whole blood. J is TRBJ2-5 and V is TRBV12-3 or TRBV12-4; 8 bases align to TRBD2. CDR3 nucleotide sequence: TGTGCCAGCAGTTTAGCGCTCACTAGCGGCCAAGAGACCCAGTACTTC. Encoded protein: CASSLALTSGQETQYF.